This T cell receptor (beta chain) was captured in a study of OX40 agonist ivuxolimab in advanced cancers. The germline V gene has CDR1 MGHRA and CDR2 YSYEKL. The CDR3 runs 16 residues. Between the trimmed V and J ends, which lost 1 base and 0 bases, there was a span of 10 bases. TCRdb keeps only in-frame clones here, not all; method: immunoSEQ multiplex PCR. The table lists some 70,000 clones, around four fifths of them singletons. This chain connects TRBV4-1 to TRBJ1-3; maybe TRBD1 (6 bases). The sequence was obtained from an adult with an advanced solid tumor such as melanoma, head and neck, liver or kidney cancer. The input for sequencing was CD4+ or CD8+ T cells sorted from blood, taken in a trial of the OX40 agonist ivuxolimab. The CDR3 DNA is TGCGCCAGCAGCCAAGTCACAGGGCTCTCTGGAAACACCATATATTTT. Amino acids: CASSQVTGLSGNTIYF.